A selection of T cell receptor beta chains follows, all from one sample in a study of cytomegalovirus exposure and HLA in healthy donors. Profiling relied on immunoSEQ multiplex PCR, and the TCRdb table lists in-frame clones only, not all of them. This table holds 130,000 to 150,000 clones, 75% to 85% found once. Sequencing was performed on PBMCs. All receptors derive from a woman aged 18-29 years in good health and CMV-seropositive. Both conserved end residues are part of each CDR3. The D gene is left open where the match is weak. The size entry is marked missing in some rows and otherwise reads once, few, many or a size class.

cdr3_length: 14; d_call: TRBD2; v_call: TRBV5-4; clone_size: once; j_call: TRBJ2-7; cdr3_aa: CASSSRLAAYEQYF; cdr3_nt: TGTGCCAGCAGCTCGAGACTAGCGGCCTACGAGCAGTACTTC
cdr3_length: 14; d_call: -; v_call: TRBV6-1; clone_size: -; j_call: TRBJ2-7; cdr3_aa: CASSEAGGYYEQYF; cdr3_nt: TGTGCCAGCAGTGAAGCAGGCGGATACTACGAGCAGTACTTC
cdr3_length: 16; d_call: -; v_call: TRBV7-7; clone_size: few; j_call: TRBJ2-3; cdr3_aa: CASSLGAGSHTDTQYF; cdr3_nt: TGTGCCAGCAGCTTAGGGGCGGGGTCGCACACAGATACGCAGTATTTT
cdr3_length: 15; d_call: TRBD1; v_call: TRBV6-1; clone_size: -; j_call: TRBJ2-7; cdr3_aa: CASSEAGTASYEQYF; cdr3_nt: TGTGCCAGCAGTGAAGCCGGGACAGCTTCCTACGAGCAGTACTTC
cdr3_length: 16; d_call: -; v_call: TRBV7-9; clone_size: few; j_call: TRBJ2-7; cdr3_aa: CASSSPEGRLVLEQYF; cdr3_nt: TGTGCCAGCAGCTCACCGGAGGGCAGGCTGGTGCTCGAGCAGTACTTC
cdr3_length: 14; d_call: TRBD1; v_call: TRBV28; clone_size: -; j_call: TRBJ1-2; cdr3_aa: CASRRDRVNYGYTF; cdr3_nt: TGTGCCAGCAGGAGGGACAGGGTCAACTATGGCTACACCTTC
cdr3_length: 13; d_call: -; v_call: TRBV5-1; clone_size: -; j_call: TRBJ2-5; cdr3_aa: CASSLVAGGTQYF; cdr3_nt: TGCGCCAGCAGCTTGGTGGCCGGGGGGACCCAGTACTTC
cdr3_length: 13; d_call: -; v_call: TRBV28; clone_size: -; j_call: TRBJ1-2; cdr3_aa: CASTTLGGYGYTF; cdr3_nt: TGTGCCAGCACCACCTTGGGGGGCTATGGCTACACCTTC
cdr3_length: 14; d_call: -; v_call: TRBV4-1; clone_size: -; j_call: TRBJ2-5; cdr3_aa: CASSRQGPQETQYF; cdr3_nt: TGCGCCAGCAGCCGCCAGGGGCCCCAAGAGACCCAGTACTTC
cdr3_length: 12; d_call: -; v_call: TRBV7-9; clone_size: -; j_call: TRBJ1-1; cdr3_aa: CSSSRGLTEAFF; cdr3_nt: TGTTCCAGCAGCCGAGGGTTAACTGAAGCTTTCTTT
cdr3_length: 14; d_call: -; v_call: TRBV11-2; clone_size: -; j_call: TRBJ2-7; cdr3_aa: CASSYKQGPYEQYF; cdr3_nt: TGTGCCAGCAGCTACAAACAGGGCCCCTACGAGCAGTACTTC
cdr3_length: 17; d_call: TRBD2; v_call: TRBV5-1; clone_size: -; j_call: TRBJ2-5; cdr3_aa: CASTDGGGLAVPGTQYF; cdr3_nt: TGCGCCAGCACCGACGGCGGCGGACTAGCGGTGCCGGGGACCCAGTACTTC
cdr3_length: 15; d_call: TRBD1; v_call: TRBV29-1; clone_size: -; j_call: TRBJ1-4; cdr3_aa: CSVEDEDREGEKLFF; cdr3_nt: TGCAGCGTTGAAGATGAGGACAGGGAGGGCGAAAAACTGTTTTTT
cdr3_length: 15; d_call: -; v_call: TRBV4-1; clone_size: -; j_call: TRBJ1-3; cdr3_aa: CASSPRQNSGNTIYF; cdr3_nt: TGCGCCAGCAGCCCCCGACAGAACTCTGGAAACACCATATATTTT
cdr3_length: 15; d_call: -; v_call: TRBV18; clone_size: -; j_call: TRBJ2-1; cdr3_aa: CASSPQFHRDNEQFF; cdr3_nt: TGTGCCAGCTCACCACAATTTCACAGGGACAATGAGCAGTTCTTC
cdr3_length: 17; d_call: TRBD1; v_call: TRBV28; clone_size: -; j_call: TRBJ1-2; cdr3_aa: CASSKTSFDRANYGYTF; cdr3_nt: TGTGCCAGCAGCAAGACCTCCTTTGACAGGGCAAACTATGGCTACACCTTC
cdr3_length: 13; d_call: -; v_call: TRBV28; clone_size: once; j_call: TRBJ1-2; cdr3_aa: CASSPTANYGYTF; cdr3_nt: TGTGCCAGCAGCCCGACAGCCAACTATGGCTACACCTTC
cdr3_length: 17; d_call: -; v_call: TRBV5-1; clone_size: -; j_call: TRBJ1-6; cdr3_aa: CASSLEVRGGGNSPLHF; cdr3_nt: TGCGCCAGCAGCTTGGAAGTGCGGGGCGGGGGCAATTCACCCCTCCACTTT
cdr3_length: 17; d_call: TRBD1; v_call: TRBV7-6; clone_size: -; j_call: TRBJ2-2; cdr3_aa: CASSLMAGQGETGELFF; cdr3_nt: TGTGCCAGCAGCCTGATGGCGGGACAGGGTGAGACCGGGGAGCTGTTTTTT
cdr3_length: 18; d_call: TRBD1; v_call: TRBV15; clone_size: -; j_call: TRBJ2-7; cdr3_aa: CATSRVGTGTREARAQYF; cdr3_nt: TGTGCCACCAGCAGAGTCGGGACAGGAACCAGGGAGGCGCGGGCGCAGTACTTC
cdr3_length: 16; d_call: -; v_call: TRBV5-6; clone_size: -; j_call: TRBJ1-2; cdr3_aa: CASSPQGRNLGYGYTF; cdr3_nt: TGTGCCAGCAGCCCTCAGGGCAGGAATCTTGGCTATGGCTACACCTTC
cdr3_length: 15; d_call: -; v_call: TRBV15; clone_size: -; j_call: TRBJ1-2; cdr3_aa: CATSRDITGNYGYTF; cdr3_nt: TGTGCCACCAGCAGAGATATCACAGGGAACTATGGCTACACCTTC
cdr3_length: 19; d_call: TRBD2; v_call: TRBV18; clone_size: few; j_call: TRBJ2-2; cdr3_aa: CASSPRRLAGVKNTGELFF; cdr3_nt: TGTGCCAGCTCACCACGGAGACTAGCGGGGGTTAAGAACACCGGGGAGCTGTTTTTT
cdr3_length: 12; d_call: -; v_call: TRBV6-6; clone_size: -; j_call: TRBJ2-3; cdr3_aa: CASSFRADTQYF; cdr3_nt: TGTGCCAGCAGTTTCAGGGCAGATACGCAGTATTTT
cdr3_length: 15; d_call: TRBD2; v_call: TRBV7-2; clone_size: -; j_call: TRBJ2-2; cdr3_aa: CASSFRSSGTGELFF; cdr3_nt: TGTGCCAGCAGCTTCCGCTCTAGCGGCACCGGGGAGCTGTTTTTT
cdr3_length: 15; d_call: TRBD1; v_call: TRBV4-1; clone_size: -; j_call: TRBJ1-6; cdr3_aa: CASSQDGRGNSPLHF; cdr3_nt: TGCGCCAGCAGCCAAGACGGCAGGGGGAATTCACCCCTCCACTTT
cdr3_length: 16; d_call: -; v_call: TRBV6-5; clone_size: once; j_call: TRBJ1-2; cdr3_aa: CASSYGLQGGGYGYTF; cdr3_nt: TGTGCCAGCAGTTACGGCTTACAAGGGGGGGGCTATGGCTACACCTTC
cdr3_length: 14; d_call: -; v_call: TRBV6-1; clone_size: -; j_call: TRBJ2-7; cdr3_aa: CASSEAGAVYEQYF; cdr3_nt: TGTGCCAGCAGTGAAGCGGGAGCGGTATACGAGCAGTACTTC
cdr3_length: 15; d_call: TRBD1; v_call: TRBV30; clone_size: few; j_call: TRBJ1-1; cdr3_aa: CAWMRQGLQPTEAFF; cdr3_nt: TGTGCCTGGATGCGACAGGGATTGCAACCTACTGAAGCTTTCTTT
cdr3_length: 16; d_call: -; v_call: TRBV6-1; clone_size: -; j_call: TRBJ2-7; cdr3_aa: CASSEEEGQGGYEQYF; cdr3_nt: TGTGCCAGCAGTGAAGAAGAAGGTCAGGGCGGTTACGAGCAGTACTTC
cdr3_length: 14; d_call: TRBD1; v_call: TRBV6-5; clone_size: -; j_call: TRBJ2-7; cdr3_aa: CASRGQGRSYEQYF; cdr3_nt: TGTGCCAGCAGAGGACAGGGTAGGAGCTACGAGCAGTACTTC
cdr3_length: 13; d_call: -; v_call: TRBV7-9; clone_size: -; j_call: TRBJ1-1; cdr3_aa: CASSISDLGSAFF; cdr3_nt: TGTGCCAGCAGCATCAGTGACCTCGGGTCTGCTTTCTTT
cdr3_length: 18; d_call: TRBD1; v_call: TRBV19; clone_size: -; j_call: TRBJ2-6; cdr3_aa: CASSGDRGFVSGANVLTF; cdr3_nt: TGTGCCAGTAGTGGGGACAGGGGATTCGTCTCTGGGGCCAACGTCCTGACTTTC
cdr3_length: 15; d_call: TRBD1; v_call: TRBV7-9; clone_size: -; j_call: TRBJ1-2; cdr3_aa: CASSRDRAPNYGYTF; cdr3_nt: TGTGCCAGCAGCCGCGACAGGGCCCCTAACTATGGCTACACCTTC
cdr3_length: 15; d_call: -; v_call: TRBV10-1; clone_size: -; j_call: TRBJ1-2; cdr3_aa: CASSETAGKSPCYTF; cdr3_nt: TGCGCCAGCAGTGAGACGGCAGGGAAGTCGCCTTGCTACACCTTC
cdr3_length: 14; d_call: -; v_call: TRBV28; clone_size: -; j_call: TRBJ2-5; cdr3_aa: CASSLWGGQKTQYF; cdr3_nt: TGTGCCAGCAGTTTATGGGGGGGGCAGAAGACCCAGTACTTC
cdr3_length: 14; d_call: TRBD1; v_call: TRBV6-1; clone_size: few; j_call: TRBJ1-6; cdr3_aa: CASSEGQGASPLHF; cdr3_nt: TGTGCCAGCAGTGAAGGACAGGGGGCTTCACCCCTCCACTTT
cdr3_length: 14; d_call: -; v_call: TRBV11-3; clone_size: -; j_call: TRBJ1-1; cdr3_aa: CASSFVEPNTEAFF; cdr3_nt: TGTGCCAGCAGCTTCGTGGAGCCGAACACTGAAGCTTTCTTT
cdr3_length: 12; d_call: -; v_call: TRBV5-4; clone_size: -; j_call: TRBJ2-1; cdr3_aa: CASSLLQAQQFF; cdr3_nt: TGTGCCAGCAGCTTGCTGCAGGCCCAGCAGTTCTTC
cdr3_length: 12; d_call: -; v_call: TRBV30; clone_size: -; j_call: TRBJ2-5; cdr3_aa: CAWSVQGVTQYF; cdr3_nt: TGTGCCTGGAGTGTACAGGGAGTGACCCAGTACTTC
cdr3_length: 14; d_call: TRBD1; v_call: TRBV10-2; clone_size: -; j_call: TRBJ1-5; cdr3_aa: CASRAGQGVQPQHF; cdr3_nt: TGCGCCAGCAGAGCCGGACAGGGGGTTCAGCCCCAGCATTTT
cdr3_length: 16; d_call: TRBD2; v_call: TRBV6-1; clone_size: -; j_call: TRBJ2-3; cdr3_aa: CASSETLAGGTDTQYF; cdr3_nt: TGTGCCAGCAGTGAAACGCTAGCGGGGGGCACAGATACGCAGTATTTT
cdr3_length: 17; d_call: TRBD1; v_call: TRBV5-1; clone_size: -; j_call: TRBJ1-1; cdr3_aa: CASSGRGQGAGDTEAFF; cdr3_nt: TGCGCCAGCAGCGGTAGGGGACAGGGGGCGGGCGACACTGAAGCTTTCTTT
cdr3_length: 14; d_call: TRBD2; v_call: TRBV5-4; clone_size: -; j_call: TRBJ2-7; cdr3_aa: CASSLTSGPYEQYF; cdr3_nt: TGTGCCAGCAGCTTGACTAGCGGTCCCTACGAGCAGTACTTC
cdr3_length: 15; d_call: TRBD2; v_call: TRBV30; clone_size: -; j_call: TRBJ2-2; cdr3_aa: CAWTGVAGRTGELFF; cdr3_nt: TGTGCCTGGACAGGAGTAGCGGGACGCACCGGGGAGCTGTTTTTT
cdr3_length: 15; d_call: TRBD1; v_call: TRBV5-5; clone_size: -; j_call: TRBJ2-7; cdr3_aa: CASSWGQGWSYEQYF; cdr3_nt: TGTGCCAGCAGCTGGGGACAGGGTTGGTCCTACGAGCAGTACTTC
cdr3_length: 17; d_call: TRBD1; v_call: TRBV5-1; clone_size: -; j_call: TRBJ2-6; cdr3_aa: CASSYRQGDSGANVLTF; cdr3_nt: TGCGCCAGCAGCTATAGACAGGGGGACTCTGGGGCCAACGTCCTGACTTTC
cdr3_length: 20; d_call: TRBD1; v_call: TRBV27; clone_size: -; j_call: TRBJ2-6; cdr3_aa: CASSLFAVGQGSSGANVLTF; cdr3_nt: TGTGCTAGCAGTTTGTTCGCAGTTGGACAGGGGTCCTCTGGGGCCAACGTCCTGACTTTC
cdr3_length: 15; d_call: TRBD2; v_call: TRBV19; clone_size: -; j_call: TRBJ2-2; cdr3_aa: CAATGGGADTGELFF; cdr3_nt: TGTGCCGCAACAGGCGGGGGGGCTGACACCGGGGAGCTGTTTTTT
cdr3_length: 17; d_call: -; v_call: TRBV2; clone_size: -; j_call: TRBJ1-6; cdr3_aa: CASSESSASYYNSPLHF; cdr3_nt: TGTGCCAGCAGTGAGAGTTCAGCGTCCTACTATAATTCACCCCTCCACTTT
cdr3_length: 15; d_call: -; v_call: TRBV7-8; clone_size: -; j_call: TRBJ1-6; cdr3_aa: CASSLAGGARSPLHF; cdr3_nt: TGTGCCAGCAGCTTAGCTGGCGGTGCGCGGTCACCCCTCCACTTT